Shown below are 24 T cell receptor beta chains from a single sample sequenced in a study of T cell responses to AZD1222 COVID-19 vaccine. Profiled with immunoSEQ multiplex PCR; TCRdb holds only in-frame clones, not every one. The sample yields about 72,000 clones, roughly nine tenths seen once. Sequenced here: peripheral blood, sampled 28 days after the second AZD1222 dose. The receptors here all came from an adult who received the AZD1222 COVID-19 vaccine.

The J gene is TRBJ2-1, the V gene TRBV12-3 or TRBV12-4; a weak D match, TRBD1 (5 bases). The V end lost 3 bases, the J end lost 11 bases, and 11 bases lay between the germline ends. This CDR3 is built from 12 residues. The CDR3 loop reads CASSFESGQQFF. For the CDR3, the DNA is TGTGCCAGCAGTTTTGAGTCAGGGCAGCAGTTCTTC.

The chain is built from TRBV4-1 and TRBJ1-6; TRBD1 might be the D (6 bases). Trimming pared 0 bases from V and 7 bases from J, leaving 10 bases between. This CDR3 is built from 15 residues. From germline, CDR1 is MGHRA and CDR2 YSYEKL. This chain's CDR3 is CASSQDLRGNSPLHF. The CDR3 DNA sequence: TGCGCCAGCAGCCAAGATTTAAGGGGGAATTCACCCCTCCACTTT.

This clone was seen a handful of times. The chain couples TRBV14 to TRBJ1-6; D ambiguous. Deletions cut 1 base from V and 4 bases from J, with 5 bases between. The CDR3 is 14 amino acids. Germline V gives CDR1 SGHDN, CDR2 FVKESK. The CDR3 region has the DNA TGTGCCAGCAGCCAAGCGGGGTATAATTCACCCCTCCACTTT. This gives the protein CASSQAGYNSPLHF.

This chain connects TRBV19 to TRBJ2-7; 11 bases agree with TRBD2. The germline gives CDR1 LNHDA, CDR2 SQIVND (reference sequence). CDR3 length: 14 amino acids. V dropped 9 bases and J dropped 3; count of bases not matched to a gene: 7. The CDR3 loop is CASSGTSGVYEQYF. CDR3 nucleotide sequence: TGTGCCAGCTCGGGGACTAGCGGTGTCTACGAGCAGTACTTC.

The chain carries TRBV6-1 and TRBJ2-2, with D possibly matching TRBD1 (5 bases). The CDR3 totals 16 residues. Germline V gene sequence: CDR1 MNHNS, CDR2 SASEGT. V dropped 1 base and J dropped 4 bases, with 13 bases sitting between them. The CDR3 sequence is CASSEEEGGATGELFF. The CDR3 DNA reads as TGTGCCAGCAGTGAAGAAGAAGGTGGGGCCACCGGGGAGCTGTTTTTT.

This chain connects TRBV5-4 to TRBJ1-4; 7 nucleotides agree with TRBD1. The CDR3 covers 14 residues. Germline trimming cut 2 bases from V and 3 bases from J; bases unmatched to any gene: 1. Germline CDR1 reads SGHNT; CDR2 reads YYREEE (reference sequence). CDR3 protein: CASSLDRANEKLFF. CDR3 DNA: TGTGCCAGCAGCTTAGACAGGGCTAATGAAAAACTGTTTTTT.

The rearrangement joins TRBV6-5 to TRBJ2-3; D may be TRBD1 (7 bases). The CDR3 has 13 residues. CDR1 and CDR2 (germline): MNHEY, SVGAGI. Deletions cut 10 bases from V and 4 bases from J, with 15 bases between. CDR3 loop: CATRGQGADTQYF. The CDR3 bases are TGTGCCACCCGGGGGCAGGGGGCAGATACGCAGTATTTT.

CDR3 loop: CASSKGHGNQPQHF. For the CDR3, the DNA is TGTGCCAGCAGCAAGGGACACGGGAATCAGCCCCAGCATTTT. The chain has TRBV9 and TRBJ1-5, with D possibly TRBD1 on 6 matching bases. Germline-derived CDR1 and CDR2 are SGDLS and YYNGEE. CDR3 length: 14 amino acids. V was clipped by 4 bases and J by 4 bases, with 12 bases between them.

This clone was seen just once. The V call is TRBV4-2, the J call TRBJ2-1; D gene uncertain. Looked up from germline, CDR1 is LGHNA and CDR2 is YNFKEQ. Trimming took 1 base from V and 3 from J, leaving 10 bases between them. There are 15 residues in the CDR3. CDR3 in amino acids: CASSQVKSNYNEQFF. The CDR3 DNA reads as TGTGCCAGCAGCCAAGTCAAATCCAACTACAATGAGCAGTTCTTC.

The CDR3 DNA reads TGTGCCAGTAGTAGGACCGTCACCAGCAATCAGCCCCAGCATTTT. Translation gives CASSRTVTSNQPQHF. This chain links TRBV19 with TRBJ1-5; D remains ambiguous. Trimming left V 4 bases short and J 1 base short, with 11 bases between. Germline loops: CDR1 LNHDA, CDR2 SQIVND (reference sequence). This CDR3 region has 15 residues.

The rearrangement joins TRBV28 to TRBJ1-5, with TRBD1 matching over 8 bases. The germline gives CDR1 MDHEN, CDR2 SYDVKM. The V gene end was trimmed by 5 bases and the J gene end by 6 bases; junction bases not matched to a gene: 9. This CDR3 spans 15 amino acids. The chain's CDR3 is CASSLLGQGLQPQHF. DNA for the CDR3: TGTGCCAGCAGTCTCCTCGGACAGGGACTTCAGCCCCAGCATTTT.

The chain employs TRBV24-1 and TRBJ2-3; tentatively, D is TRBD2 (5 bases). CDR3 length equals 15 residues. Germline-derived CDR1 and CDR2 are KGHDR and SFDVKD. The V gene lost 1 base and the J gene lost 1 base, with 8 bases spanning the gap. CDR3 sequence (DNA): TGTGCCACCAGTGATTTTGGCGGGCGCACAGATACGCAGTATTTT. Protein: CATSDFGGRTDTQYF.

In its sample, this clone was seen a few times. In DNA form, the CDR3 reads TGTGCCAGCAGCCCACCGGGACAGGGGGCCGGGGATACGCAGTATTTT. The encoded protein is CASSPPGQGAGDTQYF. This chain connects TRBV5-5 to TRBJ2-3, with 12 bases lining up with TRBD1. The CDR3 runs to 16 residues. Germline CDR1 SGHKS, CDR2 YYEKEE (reference sequence). J gave up 6 bases and V 4 bases, and 9 bases lay outside the gene matches.

This chain uses TRBV7-2 with TRBJ1-5, with D uncertain. The germline V gene encodes CDR1 SGHTA and CDR2 FQGNSA. Trimming shortened V by 6 bases and J by 8 bases, and 14 bases separated the two germline ends. The CDR3 loop spans 13 amino acids. CDR3 bases: TGTGCCAGCAGTACGAACCCACGGGAGCCCCAGCATTTT. Encoded protein: CASSTNPREPQHF.

The CDR3 nucleotides read TGTGCCAGCGGGACGGACGAAGAGACCCAGTACTTC. This encodes CASGTDEETQYF. V usage is TRBV5-6 and J usage is TRBJ2-5; either TRBD1 or TRBD2 may supply D (5 bases each). The CDR3 loop spans 12 amino acids. CDR1 is SGHDT, CDR2 YYEEEE, per germline. The V gene lost 7 bases and the J gene lost 3 bases, with 10 bases spanning the gap.

This chain connects TRBV11-3 to TRBJ2-1, with TRBD1 identical over 7 bases. Unmatched junction bases numbered 8, after V lost 4 bases and J lost 2 bases. Germline CDR1 and CDR2: SGHNT and YENEEA. This CDR3 comprises 16 residues. In nucleotides, the CDR3 is TGTGCCAGCAGCTCGTATACAGGGGACACCTACAATGAGCAGTTCTTC. The encoded protein is CASSSYTGDTYNEQFF.

J is TRBJ2-7 and V is TRBV9; D is perhaps TRBD1 or TRBD2 (5 bases each). The CDR3 runs to 14 residues. V was clipped by 0 bases and J by 6 bases, with 13 bases between them. Germline CDR1 and CDR2: SGDLS and YYNGEE. In DNA form, the CDR3 reads TGTGCCAGCAGCGTAGGAGGAAGAGGGGCCGAGCAGTACTTC. Protein: CASSVGGRGAEQYF.

This sequence joins TRBV6-6 and TRBJ1-2, with TRBD1 as a possible D gene (5 bases). Germline CDR1 and CDR2: MNHNY and SVGAGI (reference sequence). V lost 7 bases, J lost 4 bases, and 19 bases lay in between. CDR3 length: 15 amino acids. CDR3 DNA sequence: TGTGCCAGCACCGACGGGGGGGAGATTCTCTATGGCTACACCTTC. Translating it yields CASTDGGEILYGYTF.

The rearrangement links TRBV10-3 to TRBJ2-2, with D unclear. The CDR3 runs to 12 residues. Trimming shortened V by 4 bases and J by 4 bases, and 4 bases separated the two germline ends. Germline CDR1 reads ENHRY; CDR2 reads SYGVKD. CDR3 DNA: TGTGCCATCAGTGGCGGCACCGGGGAGCTGTTTTTT. Amino acid sequence: CAISGGTGELFF.

J is TRBJ2-7 and V is TRBV18; TRBD1 matches 7 bases. CDR1 is KGHSH and CDR2 is LQKENI in the germline V gene. The V and J ends lost 3 bases and 6 bases, in that order; junction bases with no gene match: 11. This CDR3 contains 15 residues. The DNA of the CDR3 is TGTGCCAGCTCACCCAGTGACAGGGCTCATACCGAGCAGTACTTC. Translation gives CASSPSDRAHTEQYF.

The chain combines TRBV5-1 with TRBJ2-5, with D maybe TRBD2 (5 bases). The CDR3 length is 13 residues. Germline V gives CDR1 SGHRS, CDR2 YFSETQ. V was pared by 3 bases and J by 3 bases, with 9 bases between. The CDR3 DNA is TGCGCCAGCAGCTGGGGAGCAGAAGAGACCCAGTACTTC. It is translated as CASSWGAEETQYF.

This chain uses TRBV19 with TRBJ2-6; tentatively, D is TRBD1 or TRBD2 (5 bases each). This CDR3 has 18 amino acids. Germline lookup yields CDR1 LNHDA and CDR2 SQIVND (reference sequence). The germline V and J ends were trimmed by 5 bases and 0 bases, with 17 bases remaining between them. CDR3: CASSARDGTPSGANVLTF. The CDR3 DNA reads as TGTGCCAGTAGTGCCCGGGACGGAACCCCCTCTGGGGCCAACGTCCTGACTTTC. The variable domain in full, completed from reference TRBV19 and TRBJ2-6, reads DGGITQSPKYLFRKEGQNVTLSCEQNLNHDAMYWYRQDPGQGLRLIYYSQIVNDFQKGDIAEGYSVSREKKESFPLTVTSAQKNPTAFYLCASSARDGTPSGANVLTFGAGSRLTVL.

The chain uses TRBV7-6 and TRBJ1-4; no firm D call. CDR1 is SGHVS, CDR2 FNYEAQ, per germline. V shed 3 bases and J shed 6 bases, with 8 bases lying between them. This CDR3 has 13 residues. CDR3 residues: CASSFLVDEKLFF. The CDR3 nucleotides read TGTGCCAGCAGCTTCTTAGTTGATGAAAAACTGTTTTTT.

This clone has just one count. This chain uses TRBV5-1 with TRBJ2-2, with D tentatively TRBD1 or TRBD2 (5 bases each). This CDR3 is 14 amino acids long. The V gene lost 6 bases and the J gene lost 2 bases, with 11 bases spanning the gap. CDR1 and CDR2 from the germline V gene are SGHRS and YFSETQ. The CDR3 reads CASNEGRNTGELFF. The CDR3 DNA reads TGCGCCAGCAACGAGGGGAGAAACACCGGGGAGCTGTTTTTT.